The TCR beta chain described here comes from a study of cytomegalovirus exposure and HLA in healthy donors. Study conclusions and caveats: Relative to equally common others, HLA-associated TCR beta chains showed greater clonal expansion in a later analysis.

V lost 0 bases and J lost 8, with 19 bases in between. The CDR3 sequence is 16 residues long. Germline V gene sequence: CDR1 WNHNN, CDR2 SYGVQD (reference sequence). The PCR used 60 Vbeta and 13 Jbeta primers. Original processing methods: The count from a later analysis was about 80 million unique TCR beta chains, about 10 million of them shared. Libraries were prepared by immunoSEQ multiplex PCR; TCRdb keeps only in-frame clonotypes and omits some of them. For V, J and clone size, that table is used; D and trimming come from the DNA. The repertoire has over 100,000 clones, 65% to 90% of them found once; the top ten carry roughly 2.2%. With regard to this clone: Antigen: not known.

The sequenced sample was PBMCs. This clonotype was sampled from a woman between 25 and 40 years old in good health and CMV-seronegative. The J gene is TRBJ1-2, the V gene TRBV10-1; TRBD1 is a possible D gene (6 bases). The DNA of the CDR3 is TGCGCCAGCAGTGAGTCGAGGTCTGCAGGGGTAGGAGGCTACACCTTC. It translates to CASSESRSAGVGGYTF.